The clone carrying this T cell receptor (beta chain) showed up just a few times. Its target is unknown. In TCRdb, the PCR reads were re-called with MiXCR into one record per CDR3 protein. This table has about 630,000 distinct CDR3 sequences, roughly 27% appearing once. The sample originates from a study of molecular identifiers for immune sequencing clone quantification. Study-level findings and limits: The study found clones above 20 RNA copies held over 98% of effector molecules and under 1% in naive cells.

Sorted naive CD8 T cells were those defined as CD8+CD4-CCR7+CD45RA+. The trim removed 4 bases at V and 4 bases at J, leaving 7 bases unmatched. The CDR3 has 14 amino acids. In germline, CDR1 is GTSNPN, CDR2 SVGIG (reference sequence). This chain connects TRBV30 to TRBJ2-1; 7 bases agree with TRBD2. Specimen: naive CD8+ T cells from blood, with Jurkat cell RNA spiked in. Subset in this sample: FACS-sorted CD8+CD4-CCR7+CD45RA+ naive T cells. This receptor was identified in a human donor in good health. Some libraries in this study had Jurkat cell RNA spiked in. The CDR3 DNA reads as TGTGCCTGGAATAACCTAGCGGAGTACAATGAGCAGTTCTTC. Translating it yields CAWNNLAEYNEQFF.